The 18 T cell receptor beta chains below come from one sample, sequenced in a study of blood T cell repertoires in COVID-19. Measured with immunoSEQ multiplex PCR; TCRdb has only the in-frame clones, and not every one. The table has fewer than 200,000 clones, roughly 76% seen once. Sequenced material: peripheral blood. The receptor source for this set is a woman in her thirties or forties with COVID-19, enrolled during active disease.

Notes on this clone: Within the sample, other DNA sequences also encode this same CDR3. The chain uses TRBV30 and TRBJ1-5, with unresolved D. CDR1 is GTSNPN, CDR2 SVGIG, per germline (reference sequence). Between the trimmed V and J ends, which lost 4 bases and 1 base, there was a span of 8 bases. The CDR3 is 13 residues long. This CDR3 is CAWTSGSNQPQHF. DNA of the CDR3: TGTGCCTGGACCTCGGGGAGCAATCAGCCCCAGCATTTT.

This clone was detected once. The V call is TRBV7-2, the J call TRBJ2-5; 7 positions agree with TRBD2. Germline CDR1 reads SGHTA; CDR2 reads FQGNSA. Trimming removed 3 bases from V and 6 bases from J; junction bases left unmatched: 10. CDR3 size: 15 residues. CDR3 DNA: TGTGCCAGCAGCTTCCAGCGGGGAGTATTACAGACCCAGTACTTC. It codes for CASSFQRGVLQTQYF. The full variable domain, in which reference TRBV7-2 and TRBJ2-5 provide the parts outside the CDR3, is GAGVSQSPSNKVTEKGKDVELRCDPISGHTALYWYRQSLGQGLEFLIYFQGNSAPDKSGLPSDRFSAERTGGSVSTLTIQRTQQEDSAVYLCASSFQRGVLQTQYFGPGTRLLVL.

This clone was recorded once. V usage is TRBV9 and J usage is TRBJ2-2; weak D call: TRBD2 (5 bases). This CDR3 comprises 16 residues. The germline CDR1 and CDR2 sequences are SGDLS and YYNGEE. The V end was cut by 4 bases, the J end by 0 bases, with 13 bases between. The DNA of the CDR3 is TGTGCCAGCAGCCCACAGTCCGGGACGAACACCGGGGAGCTGTTTTTT. Translating it yields CASSPQSGTNTGELFF.

V usage is TRBV10-2 and J usage is TRBJ2-1, with 9 bases matching TRBD1. After removal of 10 bases from V and 4 bases from J, the junction contained 11 bases not matched to a gene. The germline CDR1 and CDR2 sequences are WSHSY and SAAADI. This CDR3 is 15 amino acids long. This CDR3 reads CATQKRDREYNEQFF. The CDR3 region has the DNA TGCGCCACCCAAAAAAGGGACAGGGAGTACAATGAGCAGTTCTTC.

The gene calls are TRBV29-1 and TRBJ2-6; 7 bases are a match to TRBD1. The length of the CDR3 is 15 residues. CDR1 is SQVTM, CDR2 ANQGSEA, per germline. The trim removed 4 bases at V and 5 bases at J, leaving 8 bases unmatched. Here the CDR3 DNA reads TGCAGCGTTGCTGCGGTGACAGGGAGGGCCAACGTCCTGACTTTC. It specifies CSVAAVTGRANVLTF.

The rearrangement uses TRBV5-1 and TRBJ1-1, with 8 bases fitting TRBD1. Germline CDR1 is SGHRS and CDR2 is YFSETQ. V lost 5 bases and J lost 0; bases outside the gene matches: 12. The CDR3 extends over 17 amino acids. This chain's CDR3 is CASSQGETGVMNTEAFF. The CDR3 nucleotides are TGCGCCAGCAGTCAGGGGGAGACAGGGGTTATGAACACTGAAGCTTTCTTT.

The chain is built from TRBV5-6 and TRBJ1-1, with D unresolved. The CDR3 covers 14 residues. Germline V gene data show CDR1 as SGHDT and CDR2 as YYEEEE. V shed 4 bases and J shed 3 bases, with 13 bases lying between them. CDR3 DNA sequence: TGTGCCAGCAGCCTTGAGGCCACCTACACTGAAGCTTTCTTT. Amino acid sequence: CASSLEATYTEAFF.

This clone was seen many times. V is TRBV5-6 and J is TRBJ1-4; maybe TRBD1 (5 bases). Germline V CDR1 and CDR2: SGHDT, YYEEEE. The CDR3 totals 14 residues. V was trimmed by 1 base and J by 5 bases, leaving 9 bases between them. The DNA for the CDR3 is TGTGCCAGCAGCTTGAAGGGGAAGAATGAAAAACTGTTTTTT. This encodes CASSLKGKNEKLFF.

A note on this clone: Compared with germline, one end of the junction differs, possibly owing to a read error. This chain joins TRBV7-7 and TRBJ2-1; perhaps TRBD2 as D (6 bases). The germline gives CDR1 SSHAT, CDR2 FNYEAQ (reference sequence). There are 15 residues in the CDR3. CDR3 amino acids: CASSQGLSSYNEQFF. CDR3 DNA sequence: TGTGCTAGCAGCCAGGGACTTAGCTCCTACAATGAGCAGTTCTTC.

This clone has more than one count but fewer than ten. This sequence joins TRBV5-4 and TRBJ1-2; D not certain. Trimming pared 4 bases from V and 2 bases from J, leaving 12 bases between. The CDR3 loop spans 14 amino acids. Germline values: CDR1 SGHNT, CDR2 YYREEE (reference sequence). The CDR3 DNA sequence: TGTGCCAGCAGCCCCATGGGCCCCAACTATGGCTACACCTTC. Encoded protein: CASSPMGPNYGYTF. The whole variable domain, filled in from reference TRBV5-4 and TRBJ1-2, reads ETGVTQSPTHLIKTRGQQVTLRCSSQSGHNTVSWYQQALGQGPQFIFQYYREEENGRGNFPPRFSGLQFPNYSSELNVNALELDDSALYLCASSPMGPNYGYTFGSGTRLTVV.

This clone has more than one count but fewer than ten. The rearrangement links TRBV19 to TRBJ2-1; D may be TRBD2 (5 bases). Germline assignment: CDR1 LNHDA and CDR2 SQIVND (reference sequence). The CDR3 spans 16 residues. V was clipped by 10 bases and J by 0 bases, with 19 bases between them. This chain's CDR3 is CATKLAAASSYNEQFF. CDR3 sequence (DNA): TGTGCCACCAAACTGGCAGCGGCTAGCTCCTACAATGAGCAGTTCTTC.

The chain links TRBV20-1 to TRBJ1-5, with a possible D match to TRBD1 (5 bases). Trimming removed 3 bases at V and 3 bases at J, with 9 bases between. The CDR3 is made up of 13 amino acids. The germline V gene encodes CDR1 DFQATT and CDR2 SNEGSKA (reference sequence). CDR3 sequence (DNA): TGCAGTGCTAGTACTGGGGCCAATCAGCCCCAGCATTTT. Encoded protein: CSASTGANQPQHF.

This clone appeared once. The sample has other DNA sequences that encode this CDR3 too. The rearrangement uses TRBV2 and TRBJ2-3; tentatively, D is TRBD2 (6 bases). CDR3 length: 12 amino acids. V shed 6 bases and J shed 4 bases, with 8 bases lying between them. Germline values: CDR1 SNHLY, CDR2 FYNNEI. The CDR3 DNA reads TGTGCCAGCAGGGGACTTCCAGATACGCAGTATTTT. It is translated as CASRGLPDTQYF.

The V and J genes are TRBV5-8 and TRBJ1-2, with TRBD1 matching 9 bases. CDR1 SGHTS and CDR2 YDEGEE come from the germline V gene. V lost 7 bases, J lost 5 bases, and 15 bases stayed unmatched. The CDR3 length is 16 residues. For the CDR3, the DNA is TGTGCCAGCTCCCTCGAGGGACAGGGCCTATCTTATGGCTACACCTTC. Translating it yields CASSLEGQGLSYGYTF.

This rearrangement joins TRBV19 to TRBJ2-1; D is unresolved. This CDR3 contains 15 residues. V gave up 3 bases and J gave up 1 base, with 10 bases separating them. Germline loops: CDR1 LNHDA, CDR2 SQIVND (reference sequence). The CDR3 region is CASSIGSPSYNEQFF. For the CDR3, the DNA is TGTGCCAGTAGTATCGGGTCTCCTTCCTACAATGAGCAGTTCTTC.

This clone appeared a few times. This rearrangement joins TRBV15 to TRBJ2-3; TRBD2 is a possible D gene (6 bases). This CDR3 comprises 15 residues. Germline CDR1 LNHNV, CDR2 YYDKDF (reference sequence). Trimming took 4 bases from V and 0 from J, leaving 11 bases between them. The CDR3 sequence: CATSTRESSTDTQYF. The CDR3 DNA reads TGTGCCACCAGCACCCGGGAGTCTAGCACAGATACGCAGTATTTT. The variable domain in full, with the rest retrieved from reference TRBV15 and TRBJ2-3, is DAMVIQNPRYQVTQFGKPVTLSCSQTLNHNVMYWYQQKSSQAPKLLFHYYDKDFNNEADTPDNFQSRRPNTSFCFLDIRSPGLGDTAMYLCATSTRESSTDTQYFGPGTRLTVL.

This sequence joins TRBV7-2 and TRBJ2-5; D remains ambiguous. The CDR3 sequence is 12 residues long. Trimming shortened V by 5 bases and J by 5 bases, and 9 bases separated the two germline ends. Germline assignment: CDR1 SGHTA and CDR2 FQGNSA. The CDR3 spells CASSPGLETQYF. CDR3 nucleotide sequence: TGTGCCAGCAGCCCCGGGTTGGAGACCCAGTACTTC.

The J gene is TRBJ2-7, the V gene TRBV5-6; TRBD1 aligns across 11 bases. This CDR3 is 15 amino acids long. CDR1 is SGHDT and CDR2 is YYEEEE in the germline V gene. The V gene end was trimmed by 5 bases and the J gene end by 4 bases; junction bases not matched to a gene: 8. This CDR3 reads CASSPLGQGAYEQYF. The CDR3 coding sequence is TGTGCCAGCAGTCCCCTTGGACAGGGGGCTTACGAGCAGTACTTC.